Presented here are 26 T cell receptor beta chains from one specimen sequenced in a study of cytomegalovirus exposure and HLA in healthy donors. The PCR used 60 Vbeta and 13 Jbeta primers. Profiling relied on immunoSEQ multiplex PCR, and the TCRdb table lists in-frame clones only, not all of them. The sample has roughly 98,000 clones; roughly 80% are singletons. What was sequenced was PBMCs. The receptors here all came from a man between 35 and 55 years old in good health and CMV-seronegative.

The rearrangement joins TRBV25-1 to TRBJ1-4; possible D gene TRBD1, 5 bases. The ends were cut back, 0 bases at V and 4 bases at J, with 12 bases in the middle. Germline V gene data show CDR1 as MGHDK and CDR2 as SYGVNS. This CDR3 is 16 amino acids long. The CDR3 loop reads CASSEYNTGINEKLFF. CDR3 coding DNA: TGTGCCAGCAGTGAATATAACACAGGCATTAATGAAAAACTGTTTTTT.

In nucleotides, the CDR3 is TGTGCCAGTAATTCTCGACAGGGTGGGGAGCAGTACTTC. It encodes CASNSRQGGEQYF. This chain links TRBV19 with TRBJ2-5, with TRBD1 identical over 7 bases. The germline CDR1 and CDR2 sequences are LNHDA and SQIVND (reference sequence). With 7 bases clipped from V and 11 bases from J, the junction kept 13 bases outside the gene matches. CDR3 length: 13 amino acids.

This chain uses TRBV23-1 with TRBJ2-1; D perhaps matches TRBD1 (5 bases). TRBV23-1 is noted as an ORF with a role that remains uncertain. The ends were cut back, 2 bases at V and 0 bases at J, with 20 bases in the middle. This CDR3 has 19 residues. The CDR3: CASSQRALLRGSSYNEQFF. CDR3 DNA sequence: TGCGCCAGCAGTCAAAGGGCCCTTCTTAGGGGTAGCTCCTACAATGAGCAGTTCTTC.

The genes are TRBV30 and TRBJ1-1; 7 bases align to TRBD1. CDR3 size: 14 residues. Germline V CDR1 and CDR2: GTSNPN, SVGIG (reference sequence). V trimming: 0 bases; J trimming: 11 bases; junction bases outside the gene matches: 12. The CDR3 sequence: CAWSVNRGRTGAFF. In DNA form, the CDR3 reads TGTGCCTGGAGTGTAAACAGGGGTAGGACTGGGGCTTTCTTT. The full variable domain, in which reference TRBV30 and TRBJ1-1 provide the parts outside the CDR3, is SQTIHQWPATLVQPVGSPLSLECTVEGTSNPNLYWYRQAAGRGLQLLFYSVGIGQISSEVPQNLSASRPQDRQFILSSKKLLLSDSGFYLCAWSVNRGRTGAFFGQGTRLTVV.

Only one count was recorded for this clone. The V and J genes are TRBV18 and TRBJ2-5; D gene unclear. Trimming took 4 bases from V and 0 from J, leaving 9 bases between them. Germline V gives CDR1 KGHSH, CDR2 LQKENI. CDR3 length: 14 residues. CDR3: CASSQLTNQETQYF. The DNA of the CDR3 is TGTGCCAGCTCACAGCTAACTAACCAAGAGACCCAGTACTTC.

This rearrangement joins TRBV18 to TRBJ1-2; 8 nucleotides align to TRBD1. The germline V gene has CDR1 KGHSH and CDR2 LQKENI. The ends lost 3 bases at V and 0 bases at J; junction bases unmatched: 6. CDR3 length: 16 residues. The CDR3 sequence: CASSPTDRAPNYGYTF. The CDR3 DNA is TGTGCCAGCTCACCTACGGACAGGGCCCCTAACTATGGCTACACCTTC.

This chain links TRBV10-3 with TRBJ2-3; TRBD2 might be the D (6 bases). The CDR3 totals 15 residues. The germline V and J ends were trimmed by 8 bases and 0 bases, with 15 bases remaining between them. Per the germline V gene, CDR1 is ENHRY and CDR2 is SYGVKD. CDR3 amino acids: CAIGLAGRSTDTQYF. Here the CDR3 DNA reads TGTGCCATCGGGTTGGCGGGACGGAGCACAGATACGCAGTATTTT.

The DNA of the CDR3 is TGCAGCGCGACAGGGGGCTCTGGAAACACCATATATTTT. Its protein is CSATGGSGNTIYF. The chain employs TRBV29-1 and TRBJ1-3, with 9 bases matching TRBD1. Unmatched junction bases numbered 1, after V lost 7 bases and J lost 0 bases. The CDR3 is 13 residues long. The germline CDR1 and CDR2 sequences are SQVTM and ANQGSEA.

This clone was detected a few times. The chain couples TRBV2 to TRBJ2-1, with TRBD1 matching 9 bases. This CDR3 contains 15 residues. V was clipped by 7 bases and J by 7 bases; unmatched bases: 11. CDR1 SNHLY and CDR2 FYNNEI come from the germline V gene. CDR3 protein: CASNRPGTGNNEQFF. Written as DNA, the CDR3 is TGTGCCAGCAACCGGCCCGGGACAGGGAATAATGAGCAGTTCTTC.

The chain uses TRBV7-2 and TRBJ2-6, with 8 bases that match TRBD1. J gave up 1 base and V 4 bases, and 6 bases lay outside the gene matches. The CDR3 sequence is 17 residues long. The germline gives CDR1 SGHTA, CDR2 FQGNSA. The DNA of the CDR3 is TGTGCCAGCAGCTCAAGACAGGGGTGGTCTGGGGCCAACGTCCTGACTTTC. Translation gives CASSSRQGWSGANVLTF.

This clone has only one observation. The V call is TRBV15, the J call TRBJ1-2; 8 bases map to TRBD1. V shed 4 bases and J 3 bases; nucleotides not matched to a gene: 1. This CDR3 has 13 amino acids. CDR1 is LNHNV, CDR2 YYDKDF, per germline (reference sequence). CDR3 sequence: CATSKGQDYGYTF. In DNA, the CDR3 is TGTGCCACCAGCAAGGGACAGGACTATGGCTACACCTTC.

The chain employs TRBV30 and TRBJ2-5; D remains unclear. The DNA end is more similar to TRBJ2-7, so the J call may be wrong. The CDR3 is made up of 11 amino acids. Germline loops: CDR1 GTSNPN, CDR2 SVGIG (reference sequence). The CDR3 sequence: CAWSPKYEQYF. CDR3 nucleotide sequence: TGTGCCTGGAGTCCAAAGTACGAGCAGTACTTC.

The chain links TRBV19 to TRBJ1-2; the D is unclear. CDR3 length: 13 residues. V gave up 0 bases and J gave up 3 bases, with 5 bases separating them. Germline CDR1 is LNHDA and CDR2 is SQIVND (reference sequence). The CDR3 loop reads CASSIEADYGYTF. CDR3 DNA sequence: TGTGCCAGTAGTATAGAAGCGGACTATGGCTACACCTTC.

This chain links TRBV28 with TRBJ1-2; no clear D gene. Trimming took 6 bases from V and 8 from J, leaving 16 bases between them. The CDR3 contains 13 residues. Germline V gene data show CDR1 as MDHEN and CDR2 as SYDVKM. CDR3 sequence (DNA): TGTGCCAGCAGCCCAGCGACGGGTGAAGGCTACACCTTC. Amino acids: CASSPATGEGYTF.

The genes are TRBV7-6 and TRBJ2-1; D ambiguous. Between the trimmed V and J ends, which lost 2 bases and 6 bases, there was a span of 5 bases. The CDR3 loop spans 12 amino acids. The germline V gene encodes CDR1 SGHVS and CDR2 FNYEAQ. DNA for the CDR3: TGTGCCAGCAGCTTATATTCCAATGAGCAGTTCTTC. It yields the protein CASSLYSNEQFF.

The CDR3 coding sequence is TGTGCCAGCAGCCCCCGGGACAGGGTCGGCGAGCAGTACTTC. The encoded protein is CASSPRDRVGEQYF. This sequence joins TRBV7-9 and TRBJ2-5; 9 bases are shared with TRBD1. TRBJ2-7 matches the DNA end more closely, so the J call is doubtful. Germline CDR1 is SEHNR and CDR2 is FQNEAQ (reference sequence). The CDR3 is made up of 14 amino acids.

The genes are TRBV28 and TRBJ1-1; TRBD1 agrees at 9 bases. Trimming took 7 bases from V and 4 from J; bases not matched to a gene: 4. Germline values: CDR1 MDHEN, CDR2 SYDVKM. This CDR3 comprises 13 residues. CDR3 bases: TGTGCCAGCAATACAGGGGGCGGCACTGAAGCTTTCTTT. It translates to CASNTGGGTEAFF.

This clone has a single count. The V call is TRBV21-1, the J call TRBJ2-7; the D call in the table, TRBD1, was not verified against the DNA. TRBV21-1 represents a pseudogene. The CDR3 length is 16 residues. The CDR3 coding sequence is TGTGCCAGCAGCAGCTTACCGGGACAGATTACCTACGAGCAGTACTTC. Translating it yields CASSSLPGQITYEQYF.

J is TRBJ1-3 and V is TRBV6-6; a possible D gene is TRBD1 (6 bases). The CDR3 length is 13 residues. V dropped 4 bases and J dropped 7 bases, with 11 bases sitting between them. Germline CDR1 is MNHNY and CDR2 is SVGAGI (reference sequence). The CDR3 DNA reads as TGTGCCAGCAGTTCGGGCACAGGGAACACCATATATTTT. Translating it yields CASSSGTGNTIYF.

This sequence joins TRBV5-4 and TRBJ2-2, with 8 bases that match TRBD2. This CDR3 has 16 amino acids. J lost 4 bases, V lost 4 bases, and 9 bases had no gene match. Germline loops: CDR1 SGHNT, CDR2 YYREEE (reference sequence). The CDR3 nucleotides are TGTGCCAGCAGCCCCGGACTAGCCCGCGGCACCGGGGAGCTGTTTTTT. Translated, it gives CASSPGLARGTGELFF.

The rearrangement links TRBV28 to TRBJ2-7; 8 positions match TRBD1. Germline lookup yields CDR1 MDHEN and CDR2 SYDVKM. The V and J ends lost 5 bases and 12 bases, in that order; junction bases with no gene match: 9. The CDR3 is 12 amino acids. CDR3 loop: CASSRTGTRTYF. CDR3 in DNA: TGTGCCAGCAGTAGGACAGGGACGAGGACGTACTTC.

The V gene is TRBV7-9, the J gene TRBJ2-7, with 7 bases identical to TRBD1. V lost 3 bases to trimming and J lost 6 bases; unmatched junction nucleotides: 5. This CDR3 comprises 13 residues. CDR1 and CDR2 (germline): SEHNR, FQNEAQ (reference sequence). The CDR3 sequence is CASSFGTAGEQYF. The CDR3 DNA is TGTGCCAGCAGCTTTGGGACAGCTGGCGAGCAGTACTTC.

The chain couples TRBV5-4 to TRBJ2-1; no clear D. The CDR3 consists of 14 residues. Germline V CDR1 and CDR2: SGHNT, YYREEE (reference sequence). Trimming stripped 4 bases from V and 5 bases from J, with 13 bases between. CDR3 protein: CASSLEAKDNEQFF. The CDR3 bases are TGTGCCAGCAGCCTCGAGGCGAAAGACAATGAGCAGTTCTTC.

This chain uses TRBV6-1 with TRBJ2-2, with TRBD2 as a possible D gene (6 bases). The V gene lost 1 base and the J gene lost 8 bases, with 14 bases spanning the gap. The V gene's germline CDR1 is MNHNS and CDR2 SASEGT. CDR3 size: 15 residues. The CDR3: CASSEGWGELGELFF. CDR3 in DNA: TGTGCCAGCAGTGAAGGATGGGGGGAATTAGGGGAGCTGTTTTTT.

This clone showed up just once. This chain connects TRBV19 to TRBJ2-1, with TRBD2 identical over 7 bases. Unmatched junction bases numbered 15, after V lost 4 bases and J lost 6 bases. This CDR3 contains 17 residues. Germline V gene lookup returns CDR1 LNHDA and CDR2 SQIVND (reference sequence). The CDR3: CASSTHGQTSRSNEQFF. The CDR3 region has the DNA TGTGCCAGTAGTACCCACGGCCAGACTAGCAGAAGCAATGAGCAGTTCTTC.

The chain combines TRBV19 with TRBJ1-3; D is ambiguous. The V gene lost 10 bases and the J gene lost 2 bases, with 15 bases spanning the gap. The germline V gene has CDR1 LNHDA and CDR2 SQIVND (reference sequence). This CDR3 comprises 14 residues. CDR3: CATHRQNPGNTIYF. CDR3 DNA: TGTGCCACACATCGACAAAATCCTGGAAACACCATATATTTT.